This T cell receptor beta chain was recorded in a study of blood T cell repertoires in COVID-19. The table came from immunoSEQ multiplex PCR; TCRdb's copy has only in-frame clones and leaves some out. Here the sample spans about 250,000 clones, around 87% being singletons. Germline CDR1 reads SGHVS; CDR2 reads FNYEAQ. V lost 5 bases and J lost 1, with 14 bases in between. This CDR3 comprises 15 residues. V usage is TRBV7-6 and J usage is TRBJ2-5, with D perhaps TRBD2 (6 bases). This clonotype originated in a woman aged 45-59 years who had recovered from COVID-19. Input material: PBMCs or T cells enriched from blood (not recorded which). The CDR3 spells CASSPGLFSQETQYF. CDR3 coding DNA: TGTGCCAGCAGCCCGGGACTTTTTAGCCAAGAGACCCAGTACTTC.